This T cell receptor (beta chain) originates from a study of T cells in narcolepsy. Study-wide background: Patients with NT1 or NT2 and healthy control donors were enrolled.

Data came from immunoSEQ multiplex PCR; TCRdb stores just in-frame clones and leaves some out. This sample has tens of thousands of clones, with about four fifths found just once. Whole-study results and caveats: Reportedly, autoreactive clonotypes were serially detected in patients' blood but not controls'. Comparing one patient's CSF and blood CD4+ clonotypes highlighted HCRT- and TRIB2-specific autoreactive clonotypes. No autoreactive T cell clone sequences appeared in some memory CD4+ repertoires.

About this clone itself: Antigen unknown.

Germline V CDR1 and CDR2: SNHLY, FYNNEI. V dropped 4 bases and J dropped 9; count of bases not matched to a gene: 9. The CDR3 loop spans 14 amino acids. This TCR came from a human donor with narcolepsy. Specimen: CD45RA- memory CD4+ T cells from PBMCs. The chain recombines TRBV2 with TRBJ2-5; the match to TRBD2 covers 9 bases. CDR3 region: CASSAEAGGRSQYF. The CDR3 DNA sequence: TGTGCCAGCAGTGCGGAGGCGGGGGGGCGATCCCAGTACTTC.